Below, one T cell receptor (beta chain) is given with its context. Clones were sequenced by immunoSEQ multiplex PCR, and TCRdb holds only the in-frame ones, with some missing. Among 300,000 to 350,000 clones listed, around 90% were seen once. This record belongs to a study of blood T cell repertoires in COVID-19. Germline lookup yields CDR1 SEHNR and CDR2 FQNEAQ (reference sequence). The CDR3 extends over 14 amino acids. The trim removed 7 bases at V and 4 bases at J, leaving 8 bases unmatched. What the recovered Cohort 3 donors had was two negative PCRs, clearance, or symptom resolution. The receptor comes from a man younger than 40 who had recovered from COVID-19. The chain couples TRBV7-9 to TRBJ1-2, with 8 nucleotides matching TRBD1. The sequenced material came from PBMCs or T cells enriched from blood (not recorded which). CDR3 protein: CASTPGQDLYGYTF. CDR3 coding DNA: TGTGCCAGCACCCCGGGACAGGACCTCTATGGCTACACCTTC.